This T cell receptor (beta chain) was obtained from a study of blood T cell repertoires in COVID-19. V was trimmed by 4 bases and J by 5 bases, leaving 12 bases between them. This CDR3 region has 14 residues. Per germline, CDR1 SNHLY and CDR2 FYNNEI. This clone was observed a few times. Clones were read by immunoSEQ multiplex PCR, and TCRdb kept only the in-frame ones, dropping some. The sample comprises some 350,000 clones, about 90% of which are singletons, and roughly 5% rests with the top ten. The cohort comprised adults aged roughly 18 to 95 years residing in 20 to 30 US areas. The material sequenced was PBMCs or T cells enriched from blood (not recorded which). The chain couples TRBV2 to TRBJ1-5; tentative D call: TRBD1 (6 bases). The source of this sequence is a woman in her thirties who had recovered from COVID-19. The CDR3 bases are TGTGCCAGCAGTGTGCCACAGGGCGATCAGCCCCAGCATTTT. Residues: CASSVPQGDQPQHF.